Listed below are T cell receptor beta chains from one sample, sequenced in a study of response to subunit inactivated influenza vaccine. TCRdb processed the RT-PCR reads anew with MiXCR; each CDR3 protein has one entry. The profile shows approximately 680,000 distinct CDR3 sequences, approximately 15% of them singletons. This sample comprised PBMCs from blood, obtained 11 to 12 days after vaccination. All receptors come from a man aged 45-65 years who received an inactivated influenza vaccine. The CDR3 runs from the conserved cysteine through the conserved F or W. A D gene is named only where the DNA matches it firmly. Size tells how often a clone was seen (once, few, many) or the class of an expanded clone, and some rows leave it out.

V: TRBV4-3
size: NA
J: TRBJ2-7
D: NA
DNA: TGCGCCAGCAGCCAAGAAAGCAACAGGGAGCAGTACTTC
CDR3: CASSQESNREQYF

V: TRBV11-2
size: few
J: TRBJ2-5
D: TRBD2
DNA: TGTGCCAGCAGCTTAGAGCGGGAGGGCCAAGAGACCCAGTACTTC
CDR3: CASSLEREGQETQYF

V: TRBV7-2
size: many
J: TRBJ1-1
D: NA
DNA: TGTGCCAGCAGGGTACTCAACACTGAAGCTTTCTTT
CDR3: CASRVLNTEAFF

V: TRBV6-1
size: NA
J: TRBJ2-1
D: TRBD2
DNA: TGTGCCAGCAGAGAAGCGGGGGGGCAGTACAATGAGCAGTTCTTC
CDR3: CASREAGGQYNEQFF

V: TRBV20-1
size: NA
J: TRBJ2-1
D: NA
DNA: TGCAGTGCTAGAGATCTGGGCTACAATGAGCAGTTCTTC
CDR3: CSARDLGYNEQFF

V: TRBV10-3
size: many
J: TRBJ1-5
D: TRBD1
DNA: TGTGCCACCGGGACAGCGATTTATCAGCCCCAGCATTTT
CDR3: CATGTAIYQPQHF

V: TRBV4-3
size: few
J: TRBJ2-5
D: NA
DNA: TGCGCCAGCAGCCAAGCCGGATCTCGGCAGCAAGAGACCCAGTACTTC
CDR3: CASSQAGSRQQETQYF

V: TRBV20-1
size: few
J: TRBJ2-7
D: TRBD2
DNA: TGCAGTGCCCCCCTGGGACTAGCGGACCACCACGAGCAGTACTTC
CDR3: CSAPLGLADHHEQYF

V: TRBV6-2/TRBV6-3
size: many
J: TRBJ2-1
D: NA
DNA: TGTGCCAGCAGTTACTTGCGGGGCTCCTACAATGAGCAGTTCTTC
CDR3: CASSYLRGSYNEQFF

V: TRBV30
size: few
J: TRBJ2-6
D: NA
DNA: TGTGCCTGGAGTGTATACGGGGAAGTCGGGGCCAACGTCCTGACTTTC
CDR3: CAWSVYGEVGANVLTF

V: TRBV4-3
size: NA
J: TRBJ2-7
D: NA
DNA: TGCGCCAGCAGCCAGGATCTTCGGTTATCCTACGAGCAGTACTTC
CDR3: CASSQDLRLSYEQYF

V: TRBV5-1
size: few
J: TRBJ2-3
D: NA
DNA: TGCGCCAGCAGCCGGGTGGCCGGGCCCCCTAGAACAGATACGCAGTATTTT
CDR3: CASSRVAGPPRTDTQYF

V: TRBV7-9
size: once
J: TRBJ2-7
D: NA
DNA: TGTGCCAGCAGCTCCCCTAACTCCTACGAGCAGTACTTC
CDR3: CASSSPNSYEQYF

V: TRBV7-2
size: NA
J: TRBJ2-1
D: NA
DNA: TGTGCCAGCAGCCCGGTGTCTAGCTTGTTCTTC
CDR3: CASSPVSSLFF